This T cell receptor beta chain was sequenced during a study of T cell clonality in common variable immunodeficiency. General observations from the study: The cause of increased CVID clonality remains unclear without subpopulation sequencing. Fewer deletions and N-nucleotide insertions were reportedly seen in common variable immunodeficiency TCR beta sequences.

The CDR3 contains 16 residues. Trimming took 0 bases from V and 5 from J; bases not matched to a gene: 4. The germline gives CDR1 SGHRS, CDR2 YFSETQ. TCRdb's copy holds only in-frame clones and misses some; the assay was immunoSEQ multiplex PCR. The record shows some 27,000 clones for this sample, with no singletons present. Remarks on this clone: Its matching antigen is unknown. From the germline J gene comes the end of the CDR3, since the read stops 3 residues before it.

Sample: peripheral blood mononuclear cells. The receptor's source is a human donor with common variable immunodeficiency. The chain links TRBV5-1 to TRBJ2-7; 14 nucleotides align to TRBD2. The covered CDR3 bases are TGCGCCAGCAGCTTGGGACTAGCGGGGGGGCAAAACGAG. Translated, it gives CASSLGLAGGQNE. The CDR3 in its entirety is CASSLGLAGGQNEQYF.